This TCR beta chain was sequenced in a study of blood T cell repertoires in COVID-19 (dated by TCRdb to the early 2020s). A note on the overall study: Collaborator samples came from the United States, Italy and Spain and covered acute and convalescent phases of COVID-19. Sample metadata almost always included a de-identified subject ID, COVID-19 status, age in years and sex. Samples were obtained from the ongoing ImmuneRACE study (first 160 participants) and from 1,000 to 1,500 subjects provided by 6 global collaborators. The repertoires were made available in a free public database intended to serve as a resource for research on the immune response to SARS-CoV-2. Where available, HLA class I and class II types were obtained from metadata supplied by the sample provider rather than from assay-based typing. The prospective study material was composed of cDNA or gDNA derived from T cells, B-cell-depleted T cells, or PBMCs. The dataset comprised deeply sampled blood TCRbeta repertoires from subjects exposed to, actively infected with, or recovered from COVID-19.

What the study reported, not specific to this receptor: The amount of clinical and demographic metadata varied by source and participant and was provided uncurated.

CDR1 and CDR2 are read off the germline V gene as MNHEY and SVGEGT. From cysteine to phenylalanine, the CDR3 is 15 amino acids long. The retained sequence is limited to the CDR3, 45 bases, with the frame set at the first base. The germline V and J ends show losses of 5 bases and 5 bases respectively, and no gene match explains 8 bases of the junction. At one collaborating source in Seattle, patients were enrolled during active infection and were followed longitudinally through the course of disease. Collaborating institutions collected whole blood in K2EDTA tubes following their own protocols. For TCRbeta analysis, collaborators shipped samples as frozen whole blood, isolated PBMCs, or DNA extracted from either of those sample types. TCRbeta CDR3 regions were amplified from genomic DNA by means of the immunoSEQ Assay, a bias-controlled multiplex PCR. In the original analysis: The number of nucleated cells in each sample was estimated by amplification of reference gene primers within the assay. To quantify the absolute abundance of each unique TCRbeta CDR3 rearrangement, sequence reads were collapsed and filtered. Productive Simpson clonality was computed per sample as the square root of Simpson's diversity index over productive rearrangements. This is the immuneACCESS table as TCRdb keeps it, with only in-frame sequences that have V and J called. A part of the clones is gone; compared with another copy, unresolved V genes explain less than half, and the rest is unexplained. Clone size and the V and J calls come from that table; the DNA yielded D and trimming. This sample gives around 110,000 clones in total; around 78% of them show up just once. The ten largest clonotypes hold 6% to 6.5% of the sample.

As for this clone: The specificity of this receptor is unknown. No base qualities exist here, and no much larger clone lies one base off it.

Sequenced input: peripheral blood. The receptor was isolated from a man at least 80 years old with COVID-19, enrolled during active disease. This sequence uses TRBV6-2 or TRBV6-3 and TRBJ1-5, and 8 junctional nucleotides match TRBD1. The sequenced DNA: TGTGCCAGCAGTCCGACAGGACAGGGCCATCAGCCCCAGCATTTT. Its protein is CASSPTGQGHQPQHF.